These T cell receptor beta chains were read from a single sample in a study of T cells in Graves' hyperthyroidism and ophthalmopathy. TCRdb re-derived calls from the multiplex PCR reads in MiXCR, one entry per CDR3 protein. The sample shows 350,000 or so distinct CDR3 sequences, about 20% of them seen only once. The specimen sequenced was blood. The receptors originated from a woman in her 50s with Graves' hyperthyroidism. Both conserved end residues are part of each CDR3. D genes are given only for firm matches. The size entry is marked missing in some rows and otherwise reads once, few, many or a size class.

len	j_gene	v_gene	abundance	d_gene	CDR3aa	CDR3nt
13	TRBJ1-1	TRBV6-1	many	TRBD1	CASSDRGRSEAFF	TGTGCCAGCAGCGACAGGGGGAGATCTGAAGCTTTCTTT
15	TRBJ1-1	TRBV19	-	-	CASSKTRDGTPEAFF	TGTGCCAGTAGCAAAACTCGGGACGGGACGCCTGAAGCTTTCTTT
16	TRBJ2-3	TRBV15	-	-	CATSRERSYPTDTQYF	TGTGCCACCAGCAGAGAACGTTCGTACCCGACAGATACGCAGTATTTT
14	TRBJ2-5	TRBV6-2/TRBV6-3	many	TRBD2	CASMVTSGGETQYF	TGTGCCAGCATGGTTACTAGCGGAGGAGAGACCCAGTACTTC
14	TRBJ1-5	TRBV27	-	TRBD1	CASSPTGETQPQHF	TGTGCCAGCAGCCCGACAGGGGAAACTCAGCCCCAGCATTTT
15	TRBJ2-1	TRBV9	few	-	CASSVGGQPYNEQFF	TGTGCCAGCAGCGTAGGGGGGCAACCCTACAATGAGCAGTTCTTC
12	TRBJ1-2	TRBV20-1	many	TRBD1	CSATTGELGYTF	TGCAGTGCTACCACAGGGGAGCTTGGCTACACCTTC
16	TRBJ2-7	TRBV2	many	-	CASSEPDTGKNYEQYF	TGTGCCAGCAGTGAACCAGACACCGGAAAAAACTACGAGCAGTACTTC
13	TRBJ1-4	TRBV12-3/TRBV12-4	many	-	CASSLVLWEKLFF	TGTGCCAGCAGTTTAGTGTTATGGGAAAAACTGTTTTTT
13	TRBJ1-2	TRBV19	many	-	CASTPRQYYGYTF	TGTGCCAGTACGCCGCGCCAGTACTATGGCTACACCTTC
18	TRBJ2-1	TRBV27	many	TRBD2	CASSYAAVAGYIYNEQFF	TGTGCCAGCAGTTATGCCGCGGTAGCGGGGTATATCTACAATGAGCAGTTCTTC
13	TRBJ1-2	TRBV6-1	-	-	CASSATGTLGYTF	TGTGCCAGCAGTGCGACGGGTACGCTTGGCTACACCTTC
15	TRBJ2-1	TRBV7-9	many	TRBD2	CASSFGTSGTNEQFF	TGTGCCAGCAGCTTCGGGACTAGCGGGACCAATGAGCAGTTCTTC
16	TRBJ2-2	TRBV7-3	few	-	CASSINSPHNTGELFF	TGTGCCAGCAGTATAAACAGCCCCCACAACACCGGGGAGCTGTTTTTT
13	TRBJ1-4	TRBV28	few	-	CASSPRGNEKLFF	TGTGCCAGCAGCCCCCGGGGCAATGAAAAACTGTTTTTT
15	TRBJ2-2	TRBV28	many	TRBD1	CASSSTGANTGELFF	TGTGCCAGCAGCTCGACAGGGGCGAACACCGGGGAGCTGTTTTTT
17	TRBJ1-6	TRBV2	-	-	CASSLGGAPRYNSPLHF	TGTGCCAGCAGTTTAGGGGGGGCCCCGAGGTATAATTCACCCCTCCACTTT
17	TRBJ2-2	TRBV19	-	TRBD2	CASSIGFAGENTGELFF	TGTGCCAGTAGTATTGGTTTTGCGGGGGAGAACACCGGGGAGCTGTTTTTT
15	TRBJ1-6	TRBV7-9	many	-	CASSLSGHKNSPLHF	TGTGCCAGCAGCTTATCGGGACACAAAAATTCACCCCTCCACTTT
15	TRBJ2-5	TRBV5-1	once	TRBD1	CASSPGQGPWGTQYF	TGCGCCAGCAGTCCCGGACAGGGGCCCTGGGGGACCCAGTACTTC
16	TRBJ2-4	TRBV5-5	few	TRBD1	CASTLSGTGIENIQYF	TGTGCCAGCACCCTCTCCGGGACAGGGATAGAAAACATTCAGTACTTC
14	TRBJ1-1	TRBV12-3/TRBV12-4	many	-	CASSFDPEETEAFF	TGTGCCAGCAGTTTTGACCCCGAGGAGACTGAAGCTTTCTTT
16	TRBJ2-4	TRBV14	-	-	CASSQDRRRRKGIQYF	TGTGCCAGCAGCCAAGATAGGCGCAGGCGCAAGGGGATTCAGTACTTC
16	TRBJ1-3	TRBV12-3/TRBV12-4	-	TRBD1	CASSADRAGTGNTIYF	TGTGCCAGCAGCGCGGACAGGGCAGGGACTGGAAACACCATATATTTT
15	TRBJ1-6	TRBV11-2	-	-	CASSLTQGKSSPLHF	TGTGCCAGCAGCTTAACACAGGGCAAGAGTTCACCCCTCCACTTT
19	TRBJ1-1	TRBV18	many	-	CASSPVGLGRDGLRTEAFF	TGTGCCAGCTCACCCGTTGGGTTGGGCAGGGATGGGTTGAGGACTGAAGCTTTCTTT
14	TRBJ2-1	TRBV5-6	many	TRBD2	CASSPGTRYNEQFF	TGTGCCAGCAGCCCCGGGACTAGATACAATGAGCAGTTCTTC
12	TRBJ1-5	TRBV6-1	-	-	CASSELARVEHF	TGTGCCAGCAGTGAATTGGCGAGGGTTGAGCATTTT
15	TRBJ1-4	TRBV18	-	-	CASSLTRGGNEKLFF	TGTGCCAGCTCACTTACCCGGGGAGGGAATGAAAAACTGTTTTTT
12	TRBJ2-6	TRBV6-1	few	-	CASLSGANVLTF	TGTGCCAGCCTTTCTGGGGCCAACGTCCTGACTTTC
13	TRBJ2-1	TRBV28	many	-	CASGPGLTTEQFF	TGTGCCAGCGGACCGGGACTTACGACTGAGCAGTTCTTC
14	TRBJ2-3	TRBV28	-	TRBD2	CASRSSGNTDTQYF	TGTGCCAGCAGATCTAGCGGTAACACAGATACGCAGTATTTT
16	TRBJ2-5	TRBV5-1	many	-	CASSISASTGLQTQYF	TGCGCCAGCAGCATATCCGCCTCTACAGGGTTGCAGACCCAGTACTTC
14	TRBJ2-1	TRBV28	many	TRBD1	CASRTGLGNNEQFF	TGTGCCAGCAGGACAGGGTTAGGAAACAATGAGCAGTTCTTC
12	TRBJ2-1	TRBV3-1	many	-	CASSNRLGEQFF	TGTGCCAGCAGCAATAGATTGGGTGAGCAGTTCTTC
17	TRBJ2-5	TRBV4-2	-	TRBD2	CASGHRTSGRAQDTQYF	TGTGCCAGCGGCCATCGGACTAGCGGGAGGGCCCAAGACACCCAGTACTTC
17	TRBJ2-6	TRBV7-2	-	-	CASSFGPLISGANVLTF	TGTGCCAGCAGCTTTGGACCTTTAATCTCTGGGGCCAACGTCCTGACTTTC
15	TRBJ2-4	TRBV7-2	many	TRBD2	CASSRSGGARNIQYF	TGTGCCAGCAGCCGAAGCGGGGGGGCCAGAAACATTCAGTACTTC
14	TRBJ1-1	TRBV19	-	-	CASSIDGGITEAFF	TGTGCCAGTAGTATAGATGGGGGAATCACTGAAGCTTTCTTT
17	TRBJ1-1	TRBV6-6	-	TRBD1	CASSYQPGQGVVPEAFF	TGTGCCAGCAGTTACCAACCGGGACAGGGGGTGGTACCTGAAGCTTTCTTT
13	TRBJ1-2	TRBV7-3	many	TRBD1	CASSRGQGYGYTF	TGTGCCAGCAGCAGGGGGCAGGGCTATGGCTACACCTTC
18	TRBJ2-2	TRBV29-1	-	-	CSVRALDILTGGGGELFF	TGCAGCGTGAGAGCGTTGGACATTCTTACTGGTGGGGGCGGGGAGCTGTTTTTT
15	TRBJ2-2	TRBV7-9	-	TRBD2	CASRPGLVVTGELFF	TGTGCCAGCAGGCCGGGACTAGTTGTCACCGGGGAGCTGTTTTTT
15	TRBJ1-2	TRBV5-1	-	TRBD1	CASSLGGTGAYGYTF	TGCGCCAGCAGCTTGGGCGGGACAGGCGCGTATGGCTACACCTTC
15	TRBJ2-7	TRBV15	-	TRBD2	CATRESGGSSYEQYF	TGTGCCACCAGGGAATCTGGCGGGAGCTCCTACGAGCAGTACTTC
12	TRBJ1-1	TRBV20-1	-	-	CSARDPWAEAFF	TGCAGTGCTAGAGATCCCTGGGCTGAAGCTTTCTTT
13	TRBJ2-1	TRBV12-3/TRBV12-4	-	TRBD2	CASRRPGGGEQFF	TGTGCCAGCAGGAGGCCCGGGGGGGGTGAGCAGTTCTTC
15	TRBJ2-3	TRBV28	many	TRBD2	CASSFVSGRADTQYF	TGTGCCAGCAGTTTCGTGAGCGGGAGGGCAGATACGCAGTATTTT
13	TRBJ1-2	TRBV6-1	few	-	CASSSRGIYGYTF	TGTGCCAGCAGTTCCCGCGGCATCTATGGCTACACCTTC
11	TRBJ2-1	TRBV29-1	-	TRBD2	CSALAGEGKFF	TGCAGCGCTTTAGCGGGAGAGGGGAAGTTCTTC
14	TRBJ2-7	TRBV28	many	TRBD2	CASSRGGGPLEQYF	TGTGCCAGCAGCCGCGGGGGAGGGCCCCTCGAGCAGTACTTC
19	TRBJ1-5	TRBV7-2	few	-	CASTPKAGLKGYRGQPQHF	TGTGCCAGCACCCCCAAAGCGGGCCTTAAAGGGTATAGAGGTCAGCCCCAGCATTTT